This TCR beta chain was recorded in a study of blood T cell repertoires in COVID-19. About the study: In each case, the material was cDNA or gDNA derived from T cells, B-cell-depleted T cells, or PBMCs.

As originally analysed: Nucleated cell number was recorded as an estimate derived from reference gene primer amplification. Clones were sequenced by immunoSEQ multiplex PCR, and TCRdb holds only the in-frame ones, with some missing. V and J calls and clone size are given by that table; D and trimming were obtained from the DNA. The sample gives roughly 180,000 clones, about 85% of which show up once; 6.5% to 7.5% is in the top ten. Trimming removed 0 bases from V and 1 base from J; junction bases left unmatched: 5. Germline assignment: CDR1 KGHDR and CDR2 SFDVKD. The CDR3 totals 17 residues. It was during active infection that Seattle patients were enrolled and then longitudinally followed.

The J gene is TRBJ2-3, the V gene TRBV24-1, with 8 bases identical to TRBD1. The sample was peripheral blood. The receptor was derived from an elderly man with COVID-19, enrolled during active disease. The CDR3 protein is CATSDLGQGTGTDTQYF. The CDR3, as DNA: TGTGCCACCAGTGATTTGGGACAGGGAACGGGCACAGATACGCAGTATTTT.